The 13 T cell receptor beta chains listed next were all sequenced from one sample in a study of blood T cell repertoires in COVID-19. Here immunoSEQ multiplex PCR was the method, and the copy in TCRdb shows in-frame clones only, minus some. The data contain tens of thousands of clones, approximately 90% of them singletons. Sequenced sample: peripheral blood. Source of these receptors: a woman of 80 years or more with active COVID-19.

CDR3 coding DNA: TGCGCCAGCAGCCAAGCGCCAGCGGGAGGGCCGACAGATACGCAGTATTTT. As protein: CASSQAPAGGPTDTQYF. The chain uses TRBV4-1 and TRBJ2-3, with 10 nucleotides matching TRBD2. CDR1 is MGHRA and CDR2 is YSYEKL in the germline V gene. The CDR3 spans 17 residues. The V segment lost 1 base and the J segment 3 bases; nucleotides outside the gene matches: 7.

The CDR3 DNA reads as TGTGCCAGTTCTCCCAGCGGGACCGCCTACAATGAGCAGTTCTTC. It yields the protein CASSPSGTAYNEQFF. The rearrangement joins TRBV9 to TRBJ2-1, with 7 bases that match TRBD2. Trimming at V came to 8 bases and at J to 2 bases, leaving 10 bases not matched to a gene. This CDR3 is built from 15 residues. Looked up from germline, CDR1 is SGDLS and CDR2 is YYNGEE.

The chain couples TRBV4-1 to TRBJ1-1; tentative D call: TRBD1 (5 bases). CDR3 length: 14 amino acids. Per germline, CDR1 MGHRA and CDR2 YSYEKL. The CDR3 sequence is CAIGKASGDTEAFF. In nucleotides, the CDR3 is TGCGCGATCGGGAAGGCGTCGGGGGACACTGAAGCTTTCTTT.

The gene calls are TRBV9 and TRBJ1-1; 8 positions agree with TRBD1. CDR3 length: 16 residues. Germline CDR1 SGDLS, CDR2 YYNGEE. The V gene end was trimmed by 4 bases and the J gene end by 2 bases; junction bases not matched to a gene: 10. The CDR3 region has the DNA TGTGCCAGCAGCAGGGGACAGGACTTGTACAACACTGAAGCTTTCTTT. Amino acid sequence: CASSRGQDLYNTEAFF.

The V gene is TRBV29-1, the J gene TRBJ2-1; the D is unclear. There are 12 residues in the CDR3. The ends were cut back, 3 bases at V and 4 bases at J, with 7 bases in the middle. CDR1 SQVTM and CDR2 ANQGSEA come from the germline V gene. CDR3 sequence (DNA): TGCAGCGTTGACCCCGGGTACAATGAGCAGTTCTTC. Residues: CSVDPGYNEQFF.

This rearrangement joins TRBV11-2 to TRBJ2-7; tentative D call: TRBD1 (5 bases). Trimming cost V 3 bases and J 3 bases, with 15 bases left between them. Germline V lookup: CDR1 SGHAT, CDR2 FQNNGV. The CDR3 loop spans 15 amino acids. This CDR3 is CASSLGPTADYEQYF. The CDR3 nucleotides read TGTGCCAGCAGCTTGGGGCCGACAGCAGACTACGAGCAGTACTTC.

The chain has TRBV7-2 and TRBJ2-7; the D gene is possibly TRBD2 (6 bases). Trimming took 3 bases from V and 0 from J, leaving 9 bases between them. The length of the CDR3 is 14 residues. Germline CDR1 SGHTA, CDR2 FQGNSA. The CDR3 reads CASSFTGVSYEQYF. CDR3 coding DNA: TGTGCCAGCAGCTTTACGGGGGTCTCCTACGAGCAGTACTTC.

The chain has TRBV5-4 and TRBJ1-3; D is ambiguous. The V gene lost 4 bases and the J gene lost 7 bases, with 12 bases spanning the gap. The CDR3 is made up of 13 amino acids. Germline CDR1 and CDR2: SGHNT and YYREEE (reference sequence). CDR3 loop: CASSGVGENTIYF. The CDR3 DNA sequence: TGTGCCAGCAGCGGGGTCGGGGAGAACACCATATATTTT.

The V and J genes are TRBV6-5 and TRBJ1-2, with 7 bases aligning to TRBD1. The germline V gene encodes CDR1 MNHEY and CDR2 SVGAGI. The CDR3 extends over 14 amino acids. After removal of 6 bases from V and 5 bases from J, the junction contained 9 bases not matched to a gene. CDR3 sequence: CASRFRDSPYGYTF. CDR3 in DNA: TGTGCCAGCAGGTTCCGGGACAGCCCTTATGGCTACACCTTC.

This clone has just one count. This sequence joins TRBV12-3 or TRBV12-4 and TRBJ2-7; possible D gene TRBD2, 5 bases. Trimming stripped 5 bases from V and 9 bases from J, with 17 bases between. This CDR3 has 13 amino acids. Written as DNA, the CDR3 is TGTGCCAGCAGTCCGGATCAATCACGGGGGCAGTACTTC. Translation gives CASSPDQSRGQYF.

The V and J genes are TRBV6-1 and TRBJ1-2; D remains unclear. The CDR3 covers 12 residues. V shed 2 bases and J shed 6 bases, with 7 bases lying between them. Germline loops: CDR1 MNHNS, CDR2 SASEGT. CDR3: CASSERQDGYTF. CDR3 DNA: TGTGCCAGCAGTGAACGGCAGGATGGCTACACCTTC.

The chain recombines TRBV18 with TRBJ1-5; D perhaps matches TRBD1 (6 bases). Germline V gene data show CDR1 as KGHSH and CDR2 as LQKENI. Between the trimmed V and J ends, which lost 3 bases and 5 bases, there was a span of 17 bases. The CDR3 covers 16 residues. This chain's CDR3 is CASSPLQGAGDQPQHF. The CDR3 DNA reads as TGTGCCAGCTCACCCCTACAGGGTGCGGGCGATCAGCCCCAGCATTTT.

The V and J genes are TRBV4-3 and TRBJ2-5; 8 bases are a match to TRBD1. CDR3 length: 15 residues. Trimming cost V 3 bases and J 2 bases; bases outside gene matches: 5. Germline loops: CDR1 LGHNA, CDR2 YSLEER. The CDR3 region is CASSQEGTGQETQYF. The CDR3 nucleotides read TGCGCCAGCAGCCAGGAAGGGACAGGTCAAGAGACCCAGTACTTC.